This T cell receptor (beta chain) was captured in a study of CD8 T cells in Susac syndrome. It was with random hexamers that 0.5 to 1 ug RNA was reverse transcribed. Via MiXCR, TCRdb re-called the immunoSEQ multiplex PCR reads, giving one row per CDR3 protein. Of about 140,000 distinct CDR3 sequences listed, 95% are singletons. Patients having Susac syndrome satisfied recently defined diagnostic criteria for definite or probable disease. Both CD4+ and CD8+ T cells were negatively isolated, and TEMRA cells underwent FACS enrichment. A single count supports this clonotype. Trimming took off 1 base at V and 2 bases at J, with 11 bases between the two ends. The CDR3 has 14 amino acids. CDR1 and CDR2 (germline): DFQATT, SNEGSKA (reference sequence).

V is TRBV20-1 and J is TRBJ1-2; D is unclear. Material for sequencing was CD4+ T cells from PBMCs. The receptor comes from a human donor with Susac syndrome. CDR3 sequence: CSARVHSLNYGYTF. In DNA form, the CDR3 reads TGCAGTGCTAGAGTTCACAGCTTAAACTATGGCTACACCTTC.